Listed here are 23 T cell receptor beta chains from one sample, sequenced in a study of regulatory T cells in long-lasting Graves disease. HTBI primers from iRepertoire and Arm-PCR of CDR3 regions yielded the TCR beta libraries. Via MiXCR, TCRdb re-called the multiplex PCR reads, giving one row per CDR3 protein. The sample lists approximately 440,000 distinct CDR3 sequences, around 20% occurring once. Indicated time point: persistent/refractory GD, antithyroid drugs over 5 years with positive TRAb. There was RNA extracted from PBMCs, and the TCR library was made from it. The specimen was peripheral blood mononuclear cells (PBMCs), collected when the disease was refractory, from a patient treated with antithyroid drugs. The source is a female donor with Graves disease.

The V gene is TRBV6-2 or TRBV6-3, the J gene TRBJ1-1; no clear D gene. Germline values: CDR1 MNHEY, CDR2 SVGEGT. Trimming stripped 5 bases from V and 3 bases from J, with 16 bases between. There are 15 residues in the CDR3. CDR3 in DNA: TGTGCCAGCAGTGCAGACGGCCTCGAGCACACTGAAGCTTTCTTT. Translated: CASSADGLEHTEAFF.

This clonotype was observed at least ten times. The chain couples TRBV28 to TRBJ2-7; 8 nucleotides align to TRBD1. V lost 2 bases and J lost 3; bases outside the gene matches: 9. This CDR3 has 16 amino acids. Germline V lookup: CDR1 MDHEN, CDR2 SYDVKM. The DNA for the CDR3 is TGTGCCAGCAGTTTACCTCAGGACAGGGAAGGCTACGAGCAGTACTTC. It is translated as CASSLPQDREGYEQYF.

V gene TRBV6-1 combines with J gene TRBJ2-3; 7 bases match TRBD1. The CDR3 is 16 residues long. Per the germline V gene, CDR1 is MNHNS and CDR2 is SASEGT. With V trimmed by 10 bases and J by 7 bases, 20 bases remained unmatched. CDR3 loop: CATQQTSGQIRNTQYF. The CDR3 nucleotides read TGTGCCACCCAGCAGACCTCGGGACAGATACGGAATACGCAGTATTTT.

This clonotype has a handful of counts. This CDR3 is CASISSGTSGYEQYF. Here the CDR3 DNA reads TGTGCCAGCATCTCCTCCGGGACTAGCGGCTACGAGCAGTACTTC. This chain joins TRBV13 and TRBJ2-7; 11 bases are a match to TRBD2. Germline V CDR1 and CDR2: PRHDT, FYEKMQ (reference sequence). J lost 3 bases, V lost 7 bases, and 8 bases had no gene match. The CDR3 loop spans 15 amino acids.

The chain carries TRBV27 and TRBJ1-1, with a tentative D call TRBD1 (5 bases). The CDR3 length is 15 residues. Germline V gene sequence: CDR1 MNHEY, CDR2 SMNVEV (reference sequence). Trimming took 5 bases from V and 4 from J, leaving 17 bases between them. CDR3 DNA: TGTGCCAGCAGTCCCACGATCCTAAGGGGCACTGAAGCTTTCTTT. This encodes CASSPTILRGTEAFF.

CDR3 region: CAISIKSEGNTEAFF. The CDR3 coding sequence is TGTGCCATCAGTATAAAGTCAGAGGGGAACACTGAAGCTTTCTTT. The chain links TRBV10-3 to TRBJ1-1; D gene ambiguous. Looked up from germline, CDR1 is ENHRY and CDR2 is SYGVKD. CDR3 length: 15 residues. Between the trimmed V and J ends, which lost 5 bases and 1 base, there was a span of 14 bases.

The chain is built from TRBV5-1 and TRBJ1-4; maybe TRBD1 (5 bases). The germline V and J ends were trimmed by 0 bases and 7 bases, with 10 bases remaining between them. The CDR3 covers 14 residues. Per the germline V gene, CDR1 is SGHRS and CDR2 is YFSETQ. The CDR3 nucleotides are TGCGCCAGCAGCTTGGATGGGGGAGGTGAAAAACTGTTTTTT. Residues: CASSLDGGGEKLFF.

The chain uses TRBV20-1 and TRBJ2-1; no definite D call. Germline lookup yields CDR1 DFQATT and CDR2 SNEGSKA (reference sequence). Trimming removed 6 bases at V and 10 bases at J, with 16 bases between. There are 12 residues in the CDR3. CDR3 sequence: CSASTSPREQFF. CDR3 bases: TGCAGTGCGTCGACTTCCCCGAGGGAGCAGTTCTTC.

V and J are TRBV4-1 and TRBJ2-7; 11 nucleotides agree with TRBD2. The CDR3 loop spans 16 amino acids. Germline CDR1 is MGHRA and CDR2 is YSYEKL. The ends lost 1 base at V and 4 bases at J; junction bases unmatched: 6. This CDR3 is CASSQVAGGPGYEQYF. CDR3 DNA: TGCGCCAGCAGCCAAGTAGCGGGAGGGCCCGGGTACGAGCAGTACTTC.

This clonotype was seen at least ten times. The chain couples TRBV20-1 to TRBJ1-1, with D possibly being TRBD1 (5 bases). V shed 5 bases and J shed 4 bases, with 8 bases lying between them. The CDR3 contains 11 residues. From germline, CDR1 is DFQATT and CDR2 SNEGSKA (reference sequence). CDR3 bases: TGCAGTGCTGGGGCCCGCACTGAAGCTTTCTTT. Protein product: CSAGARTEAFF.

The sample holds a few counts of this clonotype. The chain's CDR3 is CASSPLATEASGRAYEQYF. CDR3 coding DNA: TGTGCCAGCAGCCCTCTGGCGACAGAGGCTAGCGGGAGGGCGTACGAGCAGTACTTC. J is TRBJ2-7 and V is TRBV7-9, with 12 nucleotides matching TRBD2. V lost 5 bases and J lost 4; bases outside the gene matches: 18. The germline CDR1 and CDR2 sequences are SEHNR and FQNEAQ (reference sequence). This CDR3 has 19 amino acids. The variable domain in full, with the rest retrieved from reference TRBV7-9 and TRBJ2-7, is DTGVSQNPRHKITKRGQNVTFRCDPISEHNRLYWYRQTLGQGPEFLTYFQNEAQLEKSRLLSDRFSAERPKGSFSTLEIQRTEQGDSAMYLCASSPLATEASGRAYEQYFGPGTRLTVT.

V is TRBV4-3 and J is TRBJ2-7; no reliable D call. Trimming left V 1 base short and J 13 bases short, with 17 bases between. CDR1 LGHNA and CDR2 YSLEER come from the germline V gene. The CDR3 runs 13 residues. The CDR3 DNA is TGCGCCAGCAGCCAAGGGGCAGGCGGCCCCATATACTTC. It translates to CASSQGAGGPIYF.

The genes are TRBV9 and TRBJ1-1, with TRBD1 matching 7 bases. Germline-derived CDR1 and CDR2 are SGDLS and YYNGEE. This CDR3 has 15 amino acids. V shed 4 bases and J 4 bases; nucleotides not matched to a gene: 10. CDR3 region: CASSPRQGEGTEAFF. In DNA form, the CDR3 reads TGTGCCAGCAGCCCTCGACAGGGCGAAGGCACTGAAGCTTTCTTT.

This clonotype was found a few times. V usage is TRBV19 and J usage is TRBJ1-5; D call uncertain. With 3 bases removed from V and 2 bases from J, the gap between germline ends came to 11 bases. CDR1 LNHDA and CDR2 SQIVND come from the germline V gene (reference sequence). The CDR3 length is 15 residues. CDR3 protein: CASSMTGQRNQPQHF. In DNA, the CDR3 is TGTGCCAGTAGTATGACGGGTCAACGCAATCAGCCCCAGCATTTT.

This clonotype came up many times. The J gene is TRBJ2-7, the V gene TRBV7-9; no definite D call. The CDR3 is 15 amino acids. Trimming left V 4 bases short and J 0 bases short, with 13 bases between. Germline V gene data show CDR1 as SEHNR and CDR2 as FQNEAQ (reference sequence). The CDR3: CASSSWTPSSYEQYF. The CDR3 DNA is TGTGCCAGCAGCTCCTGGACCCCGAGCTCCTACGAGCAGTACTTC.

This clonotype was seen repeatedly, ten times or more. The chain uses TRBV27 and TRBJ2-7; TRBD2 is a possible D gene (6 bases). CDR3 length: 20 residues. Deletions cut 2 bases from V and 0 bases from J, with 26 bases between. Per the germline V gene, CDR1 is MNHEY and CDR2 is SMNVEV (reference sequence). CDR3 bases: TGTGCCAGCAGTTTACGAGGTGGGGGGAACTCGCTAGCGAACTCCTACGAGCAGTACTTC. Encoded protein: CASSLRGGGNSLANSYEQYF.

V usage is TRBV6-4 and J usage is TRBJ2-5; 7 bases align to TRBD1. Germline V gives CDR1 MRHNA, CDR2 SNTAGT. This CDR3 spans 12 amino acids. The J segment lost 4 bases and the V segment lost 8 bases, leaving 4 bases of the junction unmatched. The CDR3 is CASDRVTETQYF. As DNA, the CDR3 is TGTGCCAGCGACAGGGTAACAGAGACCCAGTACTTC.

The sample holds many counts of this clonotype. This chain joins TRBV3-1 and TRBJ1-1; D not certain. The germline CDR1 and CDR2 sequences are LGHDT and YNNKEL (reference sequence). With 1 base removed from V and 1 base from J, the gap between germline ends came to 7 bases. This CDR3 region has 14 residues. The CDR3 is CASSQGAANTEAFF. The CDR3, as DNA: TGTGCCAGCAGCCAAGGGGCAGCGAACACTGAAGCTTTCTTT.

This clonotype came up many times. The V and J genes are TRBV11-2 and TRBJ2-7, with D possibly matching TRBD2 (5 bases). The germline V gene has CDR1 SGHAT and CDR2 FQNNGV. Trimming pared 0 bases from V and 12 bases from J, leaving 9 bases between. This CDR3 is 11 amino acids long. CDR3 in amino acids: CASSLDRTRYF. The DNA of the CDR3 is TGTGCCAGCAGCTTAGATCGTACTAGGTACTTC.

CDR3 amino acids: CASSIIVRETQYF. The CDR3 coding sequence is TGTGCCAGTAGTATCATTGTTCGCGAGACCCAGTACTTC. This chain joins TRBV19 and TRBJ2-5; D is unclear. V dropped 3 bases and J dropped 5 bases, with 10 bases sitting between them. Germline V gene sequence: CDR1 LNHDA, CDR2 SQIVND (reference sequence). The CDR3 extends over 13 amino acids.

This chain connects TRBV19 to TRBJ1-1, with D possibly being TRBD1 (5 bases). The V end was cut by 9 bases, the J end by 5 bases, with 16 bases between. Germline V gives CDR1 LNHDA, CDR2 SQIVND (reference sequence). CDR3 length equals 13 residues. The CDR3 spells CASIPGRGTEAFF. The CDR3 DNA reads TGTGCCAGCATCCCAGGTAGGGGTACTGAAGCTTTCTTT.

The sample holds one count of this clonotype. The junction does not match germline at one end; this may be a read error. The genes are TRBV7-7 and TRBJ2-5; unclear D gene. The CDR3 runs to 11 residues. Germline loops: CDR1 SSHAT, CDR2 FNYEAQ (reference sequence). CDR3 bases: TGTGCTAGCAGCTTAGGAGAGACCCAGTGCTTC. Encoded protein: CASSLGETQCF. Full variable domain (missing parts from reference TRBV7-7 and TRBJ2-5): GAGVSQSPRYKVTKRGQDVTLRCDPISSHATLYWYQQALGQGPEFLTYFNYEAQPDKSGLPSDRFSAERPEGSISTLTIQRTEQRDSAMYRCASSLGETQCFGPGTRLLVL.

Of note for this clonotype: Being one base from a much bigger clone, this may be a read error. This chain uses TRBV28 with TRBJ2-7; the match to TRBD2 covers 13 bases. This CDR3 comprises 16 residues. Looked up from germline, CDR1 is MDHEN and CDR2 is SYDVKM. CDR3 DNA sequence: TGTGCCGGCAGTTCCGGGACTAGCGGGACCCCGTACGAGCAGTACTTC. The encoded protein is CAGSSGTSGTPYEQYF.